The clone carrying this T cell receptor beta chain was counted only a few times. No antigen is known for it. With 2 bases removed from V and 6 bases from J, the gap between germline ends came to 10 bases. Germline V gene sequence: CDR1 SGHTA, CDR2 FQGTGA. The CDR3 is made up of 13 amino acids. These data belong to a study of vaccination effects on CD4 cells after COVID-19. Before any sequencing was done, the ViraFEST assay used viral peptide pools to expand antigen-specific CD4+ T cells. Once cultured for 10 to 11 days, the cells underwent separation to obtain CD4+ T cells. Nucleocapsid antibody tests were negative, and the vaccine recipients had no prior SARS-CoV-2 infection. Only in-frame clones appear in the TCRdb table, and some are missing; sequencing was by immunoSEQ multiplex PCR. This sample yields some 60,000 clones, of which less than 85% are seen a single time; about 3% belongs to the top ten.

The V gene is TRBV7-3, the J gene TRBJ1-2, with D perhaps matching TRBD1 (5 bases). Here the sequenced sample was CD4+ T cells from PBMCs cultured with HCoV-NL63 spike peptides, taken before COVID-19 vaccination. This TCR was recovered from a human donor who received a COVID-19 vaccine. The CDR3: CASSLYGGNGYTF. In DNA form, the CDR3 reads TGTGCCAGCAGCTTATATGGGGGTAATGGCTACACCTTC.